The 10 T cell receptor beta chains in this list originate from one sample, sequenced in a study of blood T cell repertoires in COVID-19. Profiled with immunoSEQ multiplex PCR; TCRdb holds only in-frame clones, not every one. The table shows hundreds of thousands of clones, with 88% occurring only once. Sequencing was done on a sample of PBMCs or T cells enriched from blood (not recorded which). Source of these receptors: a woman in her fifties or sixties in a cohort exposed to, infected with or recovered from COVID-19 (not recorded which).

The chain carries TRBV7-9 and TRBJ2-7; TRBD1 matches 7 bases. The CDR3 sequence is 13 residues long. The V and J ends lost 3 bases and 3 bases, in that order; junction bases with no gene match: 2. Germline V CDR1 and CDR2: SEHNR, FQNEAQ (reference sequence). The CDR3 DNA reads as TGTGCCAGCAGCTTGAGGGGGCTCTACGAGCAGTACTTC. As protein: CASSLRGLYEQYF.

V usage is TRBV30 and J usage is TRBJ1-1; possible D gene TRBD1, 5 bases. CDR3 size: 13 residues. Germline CDR1 reads GTSNPN; CDR2 reads SVGIG (reference sequence). The V and J ends lost 8 bases and 7 bases respectively, with 20 bases between them. The CDR3, as DNA: TGTGCCCGTACTTTTTTCAGGGCAGGTGAAGCTTTCTTT. This translates into CARTFFRAGEAFF.

The chain is built from TRBV19 and TRBJ2-7; 11 bases fit TRBD2. The CDR3 has 14 residues. CDR1 and CDR2 from the germline V gene are LNHDA and SQIVND (reference sequence). After removal of 4 bases from V and 2 bases from J, the junction contained 1 base not matched to a gene. The CDR3 loop reads CASSKLAGAYEQYF. DNA of the CDR3: TGTGCCAGTAGTAAACTAGCGGGAGCCTACGAGCAGTACTTC.

The rearrangement uses TRBV7-9 and TRBJ2-1; 10 bases agree with TRBD2. The ends lost 1 base at V and 5 bases at J; junction bases unmatched: 14. The V gene's germline CDR1 is SEHNR and CDR2 FQNEAQ (reference sequence). This CDR3 contains 19 residues. CDR3 bases: TGTGCCAGCAGCTTAGGGTTACGGCTAGCGGGAGAGCATAACAATGAGCAGTTCTTC. It yields the protein CASSLGLRLAGEHNNEQFF.

This rearrangement joins TRBV7-3 to TRBJ2-2, with TRBD1 matching over 7 bases. J gave up 6 bases and V 0 bases, and 4 bases lay outside the gene matches. Germline CDR1 SGHTA, CDR2 FQGTGA. The CDR3 runs 15 residues. CDR3 nucleotide sequence: TGTGCCAGCAGCTTAACCCCCGACAGGGCCGGGGAGCTGTTTTTT. Its protein is CASSLTPDRAGELFF.

The chain is built from TRBV27 and TRBJ2-5, with D tentatively TRBD1 (6 bases). From germline, CDR1 is MNHEY and CDR2 SMNVEV (reference sequence). V was shortened by 5 bases and J by 5 bases, with 18 bases between the two germline ends. CDR3 length: 15 amino acids. The CDR3 DNA reads as TGTGCCAGCAGTCCGGGACACGGAATGATTGAGACCCAGTACTTC. It yields the protein CASSPGHGMIETQYF.

This clone was counted between two and nine times. This chain connects TRBV5-1 to TRBJ2-3; 8 bases are shared with TRBD2. The CDR3 loop spans 15 amino acids. Trimming removed 1 base from V and 4 bases from J; junction bases left unmatched: 5. The V gene's germline CDR1 is SGHRS and CDR2 YFSETQ. The CDR3 loop reads CASSLTGGVPDTQYF. The DNA for the CDR3 is TGCGCCAGCAGCTTGACGGGAGGGGTCCCAGATACGCAGTATTTT.

A word on this clone: The same CDR3 is also encoded by other DNA sequences in this sample. The rearrangement links TRBV7-2 to TRBJ2-7, with 8 bases aligning to TRBD1. From germline, CDR1 is SGHTA and CDR2 FQGNSA. The J segment lost 4 bases and the V segment lost 0 bases, leaving 5 bases of the junction unmatched. There are 15 residues in the CDR3. For the CDR3, the DNA is TGTGCCAGCAGCTTAGCCGGGACAGGTGATTACGAGCAGTACTTC. Its translation: CASSLAGTGDYEQYF.

About this clone: This same CDR3 is encoded by further DNA sequences in the sample. The genes are TRBV7-6 and TRBJ2-2; 8 bases are a match to TRBD1. The CDR3 is 15 residues long. Trimming cost V 1 base and J 4 bases; bases outside gene matches: 2. Germline values: CDR1 SGHVS, CDR2 FNYEAQ. The CDR3 region is CASSLGTGSTGELFF. CDR3 in DNA: TGTGCCAGCAGCTTAGGGACAGGGTCCACCGGGGAGCTGTTTTTT.

The V and J genes are TRBV18 and TRBJ2-3; 7 bases are a match to TRBD2. V lost 3 bases to trimming and J lost 1 base; unmatched junction nucleotides: 4. The CDR3 is made up of 15 amino acids. The germline V gene encodes CDR1 KGHSH and CDR2 LQKENI. Written as DNA, the CDR3 is TGTGCCAGCTCACCCCCCAGCGGGGGCACAGATACGCAGTATTTT. Translating gives CASSPPSGGTDTQYF.